Sequencing of this T cell receptor (beta chain) was carried out in a study of T-cell reconstitution after alpha-beta-depleted transplantation in children. Germline V CDR1 and CDR2: SGHNT, YYREEE (reference sequence). The V end was cut by 0 bases, the J end by 6 bases, with 11 bases between. This CDR3 spans 14 amino acids. The sample holds a few counts of this clonotype. Preparing the TCRbeta library involved the use of unique molecular identifiers. TCRdb recomputed calls from the PCR reads with MiXCR, one row per CDR3 protein. The profile shows around 580,000 distinct CDR3 sequences, approximately 30% of them singletons.

V and J are TRBV5-4 and TRBJ2-3; perhaps TRBD2 as D (7 bases). This sample comprised PBMCs, obtained before TCRalphabeta/CD19-depleted stem cell transplant. The sequence came from a boy under two years old with Wiskott-Aldrich syndrome, due to receive a stem cell transplant. The DNA for the CDR3 is TGTGCCAGCAGCTTGGTTCGGGGGGCGGATACGCAGTATTTT. Translation gives CASSLVRGADTQYF.